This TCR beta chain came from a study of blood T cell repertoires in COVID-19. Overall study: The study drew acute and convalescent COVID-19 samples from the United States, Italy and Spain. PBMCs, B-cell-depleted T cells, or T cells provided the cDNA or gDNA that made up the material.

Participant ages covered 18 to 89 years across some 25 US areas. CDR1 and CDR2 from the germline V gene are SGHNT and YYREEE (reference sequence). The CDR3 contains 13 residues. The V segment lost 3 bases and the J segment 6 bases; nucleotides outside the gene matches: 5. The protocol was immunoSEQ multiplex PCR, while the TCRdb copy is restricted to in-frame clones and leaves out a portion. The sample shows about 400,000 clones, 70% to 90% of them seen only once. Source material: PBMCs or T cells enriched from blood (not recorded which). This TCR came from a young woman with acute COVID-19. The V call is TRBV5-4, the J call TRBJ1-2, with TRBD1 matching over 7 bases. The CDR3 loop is CASSSGQENGYTF. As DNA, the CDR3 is TGTGCCAGCAGCTCCGGACAGGAGAATGGCTACACCTTC.